This is a list of T cell receptor beta chains from one sample in a study of technical replicates of blood from several donors. The assay was immunoSEQ multiplex PCR, and TCRdb's table has in-frame clones only and misses some. The table includes over 80,000 clones, roughly 95% detected once. Material: T cells isolated from PBMCs. Receptor source: a human donor in good health. Each CDR3 is given with its conserved first and last residue. The order of the fields is D gene, clone size, J gene, V gene, CDR3 DNA, CDR3 protein. The D gene is left open where the match is weak. Size is omitted from some rows. Given values are once, few, many or a class for expanded clones.

>NA|NA|TRBJ2-3|TRBV12-5
TGTGCTAGTGGTTTGGGGCCTAATTCAGGGGCAAATACGCAGTATTTT
CASGLGPNSGANTQYF
>TRBD1|NA|TRBJ1-1|TRBV7-8
TGTGCCAGCAGCCCCCGCGCAGGGGGGAGGAGCACTGAAGCTTTCTTT
CASSPRAGGRSTEAFF
>TRBD1|NA|TRBJ1-1|TRBV5-5
TGTGCCAGCAGCTTTCAGGGGGACACTGAAGCTTTCTTT
CASSFQGDTEAFF
>NA|NA|TRBJ2-3|TRBV30
TGTGCCTGGGTCCTCCGATCTACTAGCACAGATACGCAGTATTTT
CAWVLRSTSTDTQYF
>TRBD2|NA|TRBJ2-1|TRBV5-8
TGTGCCAGCAGCTCTTCCGGGACTAGCCTATACAATGAGCAGTTCTTC
CASSSSGTSLYNEQFF
>NA|NA|TRBJ1-1|TRBV7-8
TGTGCCAGCAGCTGGTCGGATTTAGGGGACACTGAAGCTTTCTTT
CASSWSDLGDTEAFF
>TRBD1|NA|TRBJ2-2|TRBV5-1
TGCGCCAGCAGCCCTGGACAGGGAAGTACCGGGGAGCTGTTTTTT
CASSPGQGSTGELFF
>NA|NA|TRBJ2-1|TRBV9
TGTGCCAGCAGCGTCAGGGAACGGGACAAATACAATGAGCAGTTCTTC
CASSVRERDKYNEQFF
>NA|once|TRBJ2-5|TRBV6-5
TGTGCCTGCGAGTTCCAAGAGACCCAGTACTTC
CACEFQETQYF
>NA|NA|TRBJ1-2|TRBV4-1
TGCGCCAGCAGCCAAGATCTGGGGGCGAGAGGCTACACCTTC
CASSQDLGARGYTF
>TRBD1|NA|TRBJ1-1|TRBV5-6
TGTGCCAGCAGCTCCGGGACAGGGGTAAGAAGCACTGAAGCTTTCTTT
CASSSGTGVRSTEAFF
>NA|NA|TRBJ2-5|TRBV6-5
TGTGCCAGCAGTTACGCTGGGACAACAACTACCCAGTACTTC
CASSYAGTTTTQYF
>TRBD1|NA|TRBJ1-6|TRBV4-2
TGTGCCAGCAGCCAGGAGTACCGAACAGGGGGGCTCCACTTT
CASSQEYRTGGLHF
>NA|NA|TRBJ2-7|TRBV6-5
TGTGCCAGCAGTCTCGTTACTGCAGGGGTCGAGCAGTACTTC
CASSLVTAGVEQYF
>NA|NA|TRBJ2-1|TRBV2
TGTGCCAGCAGTGAGCTCGAGACTAGGGTTACCAATGAGCAGTTCTTC
CASSELETRVTNEQFF
>NA|once|TRBJ1-1|TRBV6-1
TGTGCCAGCAGTGAAATCGGGATCATGAACACTGAAGCTTTCTTT
CASSEIGIMNTEAFF
>NA|NA|TRBJ2-6|TRBV6-5
TGTGCCAGCAGTTACGAAGGCGGCTCTGGGGCCAACGTCCTGACTTTC
CASSYEGGSGANVLTF
>NA|NA|TRBJ2-7|TRBV25-1
TGTGCCAGCAGTGAATGGGACACCCGGTTCTACGAGCAGTACTTC
CASSEWDTRFYEQYF
>NA|NA|TRBJ2-7|TRBV9
TGTGCCAGCAGCGTAGAAGGGGATTGGCACGAGCAGTACTTC
CASSVEGDWHEQYF
>TRBD1|NA|TRBJ2-1|TRBV7-9
TGTGCCAGCAGCTTAGCAGGGCAGGGGGCCGGGCAGTTCTTC
CASSLAGQGAGQFF
>NA|NA|TRBJ2-1|TRBV4-1
TGCGCCAGCAGCCATGAACCTCTAGCGCCTACCTACAATGAGCAGTTCTTC
CASSHEPLAPTYNEQFF
>TRBD2|NA|TRBJ2-7|TRBV18
TGTGCCAGCTCACCGACTAGCGGGACTAGCAGCGCGCAGTACTTC
CASSPTSGTSSAQYF
>TRBD2|NA|TRBJ2-1|TRBV11-3
TGTGCCAGCAGCGGGGTGACTAGCGGAAACAATGAGCAGTTCTTC
CASSGVTSGNNEQFF
>TRBD1|NA|TRBJ2-5|TRBV11-1
TGTGCCAGCAGCTTAGGGCAGGGGGTATGGGAGACCCAGTACTTC
CASSLGQGVWETQYF
>NA|NA|TRBJ2-1|TRBV5-1
TGCGCCAGCAGCTTGGGCGGGGGCAAAAACAATGAGCAGTTCTTC
CASSLGGGKNNEQFF
>NA|NA|TRBJ1-1|TRBV19
TGTGCCAGTACTAATCTGAACACTGAAGCTTTCTTT
CASTNLNTEAFF
>NA|NA|TRBJ2-3|TRBV6-6
TGTGCCAGCAGTTATAGTGGACAGTCCACAGATACGCAGTATTTT
CASSYSGQSTDTQYF
>NA|NA|TRBJ1-4|TRBV9
TGTGCCAGCAGCGTAAGAGGGCAGGATTTTGAAAAACTGTTTTTT
CASSVRGQDFEKLFF
>TRBD2|NA|TRBJ2-7|TRBV4-2
TGTGCCAGCAGCCAAGAGGGGGTAGCGGGAGGCGAGCAGTACTTC
CASSQEGVAGGEQYF
>TRBD1|NA|TRBJ1-1|TRBV27
TGTGCCAGCAACAGGGGGAACATGAACACTGAAGCTTTCTTT
CASNRGNMNTEAFF
>TRBD1|once|TRBJ2-7|TRBV19
TGTGCCAGTAGTCAGGGGGCGCCCAACGAGCAGTACTTC
CASSQGAPNEQYF
>NA|once|TRBJ2-3|TRBV19
TGTGCCAGTAGTATCTACACAGATACGCAGTATTTT
CASSIYTDTQYF
>TRBD1|NA|TRBJ2-5|TRBV5-1
TGCGCCAGCAGCCCCCGGGACAGGGGCCAAGAGACCCAGTACTTC
CASSPRDRGQETQYF
>NA|NA|TRBJ1-2|TRBV19
TGTGCCAGTCCTTTAAAATGGCGTTGGGGGGCTAACTATGGCTACACCTTC
CASPLKWRWGANYGYTF
>NA|NA|TRBJ2-2|TRBV29-1
TGCAGCGTTGCGTCGACCAGGGGATCCGGGGAGCTGTTTTTT
CSVASTRGSGELFF
>NA|NA|TRBJ2-1|TRBV7-2
TGTGCCAGCAGCTTAATCTTAGGACTTTACAATGAGCAGTTCTTC
CASSLILGLYNEQFF
>NA|NA|TRBJ2-1|TRBV7-8
TGTGCCAGCAGCTTAACCCTCGCCCCTAGAAGCAGTCGGAACAATGAGCAGTTCTTC
CASSLTLAPRSSRNNEQFF
>TRBD1|NA|TRBJ2-3|TRBV4-3
TGCGCCAGCAGCCAAGCGACAGGGTTTAGCACAGATACGCAGTATTTT
CASSQATGFSTDTQYF
>TRBD1|NA|TRBJ1-1|TRBV29-1
TGCAGCGTTGATTATGACAGGGAGAAGACTGAAGCTTTCTTT
CSVDYDREKTEAFF
>NA|NA|TRBJ2-1|TRBV4-1
TGCGCCAGCAGCCAATTCGGGGGACGGGAGCAGTTCTTC
CASSQFGGREQFF
>NA|NA|TRBJ1-5|TRBV2
TGTGCCAGCAGTGGCAGGGGAATGAGCAATCAGCCCCAGCATTTT
CASSGRGMSNQPQHF
>TRBD1|NA|TRBJ1-2|TRBV30
TGTGCCCAGGGGGCAGGGAAGGACGACGGCTACACCTTC
CAQGAGKDDGYTF
>NA|NA|TRBJ2-5|TRBV5-1
TGCGCCAGCAGTTATCAAGAGACCCAGTACTTC
CASSYQETQYF
>TRBD1|NA|TRBJ1-1|TRBV7-9
TGTGCCAGCAGCTGGCCAACAGACAGGGCGGCTTTCTTT
CASSWPTDRAAFF
>TRBD2|NA|TRBJ2-2|TRBV7-6
TGTGCCAGCAGCTTTAGACAGGGGTGGCTAGCGGGAGCATCGACCGGGGAGCTGTTTTTT
CASSFRQGWLAGASTGELFF
>NA|once|TRBJ2-5|TRBV7-2
TGTGCCAGCAGTATGGTGTTCCTCGCGGAGACCCAGTACTTC
CASSMVFLAETQYF
>TRBD2|NA|TRBJ2-7|TRBV5-4
TGTGCCAGCGGACCGGGACTAGCGGGAACCTACGAGCAGTACTTC
CASGPGLAGTYEQYF
>NA|once|TRBJ1-1|TRBV29-1
TGCAGCGTTGGTACCTCCCGGGGCACTGAAGCTTTCTTT
CSVGTSRGTEAFF
>TRBD2|NA|TRBJ2-1|TRBV19
TGTGCCAGTAGTATTGGGACTAGCGGGACCGGCACCACTTACAATGAGCAGTTCTTC
CASSIGTSGTGTTYNEQFF
>TRBD1|NA|TRBJ1-2|TRBV5-4
TGTGCCAGTCATAACAGGGGGTTGACAAACTATGGCTACACCTTC
CASHNRGLTNYGYTF
>NA|NA|TRBJ2-3|TRBV5-1
TGCGCCAGCAGCTTCATAACTAGCCGCGGCCCAGATACGCAGTATTTT
CASSFITSRGPDTQYF
>NA|once|TRBJ2-1|TRBV19
TGTGCCAGTAGTATAGGGAGAGCCTACAATGAGCAGTTCTTC
CASSIGRAYNEQFF
>NA|NA|TRBJ2-2|TRBV2
TGTGCCAGCAATGGAGCAAATTTACAACCCGGGGAGCTGTTTTTT
CASNGANLQPGELFF
>TRBD1|NA|TRBJ2-1|TRBV6-1
TGTGCCAGCAGTGATTATGGGACAGGCTCCTTCGCCTTCTACAATGAGCAGTTCTTC
CASSDYGTGSFAFYNEQFF
>NA|once|TRBJ2-2|TRBV9
TGTGCCAGCAGCCTCACAGGCTACCTCACCGGGGAGCTGTTTTTT
CASSLTGYLTGELFF
>NA|NA|TRBJ2-6|TRBV4-1
TGCGCCAGCGCCAGAGGAGGGTTTCTTGGGGCCAACGTCCTGACTTTC
CASARGGFLGANVLTF
>TRBD1|NA|TRBJ1-5|TRBV6-1
TGTGCCAGCAGTGAAGCGGGACAGGGTCAGCCCCAGCATTTT
CASSEAGQGQPQHF